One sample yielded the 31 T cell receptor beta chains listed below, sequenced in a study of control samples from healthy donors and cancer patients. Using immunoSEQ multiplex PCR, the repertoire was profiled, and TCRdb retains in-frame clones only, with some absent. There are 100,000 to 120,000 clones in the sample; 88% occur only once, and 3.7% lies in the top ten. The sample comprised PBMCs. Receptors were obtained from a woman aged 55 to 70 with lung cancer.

The CDR3 sequence is CASRLGQYSYEQYF. The DNA for the CDR3 is TGTGCCAGCAGGCTGGGCCAGTACTCCTACGAGCAGTACTTC. The genes are TRBV11-3 and TRBJ2-7; D remains unclear. The germline V and J ends were trimmed by 6 bases and 0 bases, with 12 bases remaining between them. The CDR3 loop spans 14 amino acids. CDR1 and CDR2 from the germline V gene are SGHNT and YENEEA.

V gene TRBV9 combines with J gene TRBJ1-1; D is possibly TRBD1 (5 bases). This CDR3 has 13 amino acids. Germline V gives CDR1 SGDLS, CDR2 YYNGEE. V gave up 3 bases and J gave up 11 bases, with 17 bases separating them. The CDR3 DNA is TGTGCCAGCAGCGAGGGGACGGCGGCGTCTGCTTTCTTT. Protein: CASSEGTAASAFF.

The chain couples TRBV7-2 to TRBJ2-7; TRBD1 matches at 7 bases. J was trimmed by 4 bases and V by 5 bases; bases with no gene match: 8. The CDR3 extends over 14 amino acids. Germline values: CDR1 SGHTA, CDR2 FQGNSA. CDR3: CASSLTGQTYEQYF. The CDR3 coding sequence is TGTGCCAGCAGCCTAACGGGACAGACGTACGAGCAGTACTTC.

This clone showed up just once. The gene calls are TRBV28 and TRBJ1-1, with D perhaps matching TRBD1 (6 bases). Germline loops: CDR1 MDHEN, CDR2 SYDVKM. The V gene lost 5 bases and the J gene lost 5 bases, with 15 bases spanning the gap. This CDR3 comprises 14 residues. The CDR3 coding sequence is TGTGCCAGCAGTAATTTAGGGAGGGGGACTGAAGCTTTCTTT. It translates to CASSNLGRGTEAFF.

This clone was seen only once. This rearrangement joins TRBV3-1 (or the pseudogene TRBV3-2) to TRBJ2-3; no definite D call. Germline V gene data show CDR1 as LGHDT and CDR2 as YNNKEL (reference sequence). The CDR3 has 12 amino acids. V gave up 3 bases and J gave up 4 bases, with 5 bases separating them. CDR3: CASSQTADTQYF. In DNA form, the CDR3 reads TGTGCCAGCAGCCAGACGGCAGATACGCAGTATTTT.

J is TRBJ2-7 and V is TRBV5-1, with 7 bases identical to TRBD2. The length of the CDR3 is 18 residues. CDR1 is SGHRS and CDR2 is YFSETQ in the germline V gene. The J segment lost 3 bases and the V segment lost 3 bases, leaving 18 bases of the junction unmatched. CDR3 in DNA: TGCGCCAGCAGCTCCCAAGTGGGGGGGGTGCAGTACGGCTACGAGCAGTACTTC. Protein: CASSSQVGGVQYGYEQYF. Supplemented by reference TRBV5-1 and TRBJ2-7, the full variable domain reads KAGVTQTPRYLIKTRGQQVTLSCSPISGHRSVSWYQQTPGQGLQFLFEYFSETQRNKGNFPGRFSGRQFSNSRSEMNVSTLELGDSALYLCASSSQVGGVQYGYEQYFGPGTRLTVT.

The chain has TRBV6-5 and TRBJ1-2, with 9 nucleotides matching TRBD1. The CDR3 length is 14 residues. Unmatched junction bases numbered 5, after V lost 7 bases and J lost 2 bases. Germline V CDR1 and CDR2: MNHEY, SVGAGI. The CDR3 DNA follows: TGTGCCAGCAAACAGGGGGCGCGGAACTATGGCTACACCTTC. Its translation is CASKQGARNYGYTF.

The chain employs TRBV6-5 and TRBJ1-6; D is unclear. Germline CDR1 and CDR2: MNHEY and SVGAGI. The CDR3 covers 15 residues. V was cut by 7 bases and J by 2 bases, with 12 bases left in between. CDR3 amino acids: CASTPTSTYNSPLHF. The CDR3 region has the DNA TGTGCCAGCACGCCGACTAGCACCTATAATTCACCCCTCCACTTT.

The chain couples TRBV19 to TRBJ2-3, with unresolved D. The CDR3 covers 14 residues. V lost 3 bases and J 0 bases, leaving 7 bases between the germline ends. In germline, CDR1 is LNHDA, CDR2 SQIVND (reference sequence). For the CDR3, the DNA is TGTGCCAGTAGTATTAGTAAGAGCACAGATACGCAGTATTTT. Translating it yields CASSISKSTDTQYF.

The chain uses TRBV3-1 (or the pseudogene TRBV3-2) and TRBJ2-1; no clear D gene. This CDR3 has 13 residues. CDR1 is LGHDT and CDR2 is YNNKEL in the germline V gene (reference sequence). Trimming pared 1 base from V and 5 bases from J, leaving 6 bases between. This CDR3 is CASSQGLNNEQFF. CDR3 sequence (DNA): TGTGCCAGCAGCCAAGGGCTTAACAATGAGCAGTTCTTC.

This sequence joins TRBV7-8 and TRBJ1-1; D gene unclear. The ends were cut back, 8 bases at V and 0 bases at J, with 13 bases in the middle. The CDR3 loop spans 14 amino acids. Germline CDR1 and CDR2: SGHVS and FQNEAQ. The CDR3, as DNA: TGTGCCAGCCGCGAGGCCATTGTGAACACTGAAGCTTTCTTT. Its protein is CASREAIVNTEAFF.

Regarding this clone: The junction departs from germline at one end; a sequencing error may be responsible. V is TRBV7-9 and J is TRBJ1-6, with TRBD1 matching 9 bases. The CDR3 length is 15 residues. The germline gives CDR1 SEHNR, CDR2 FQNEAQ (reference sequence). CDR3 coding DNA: TGTGCCAGCAGCTCAGGACAGGGGAACCCTTCAGCCCTCCACTTT. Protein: CASSSGQGNPSALHF.

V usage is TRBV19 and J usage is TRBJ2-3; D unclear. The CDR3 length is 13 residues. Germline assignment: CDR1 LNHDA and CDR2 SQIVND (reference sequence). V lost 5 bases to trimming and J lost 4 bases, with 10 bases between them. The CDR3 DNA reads TGTGCCAGTAGTGACCAGCGAGCAGATACGCAGTATTTT. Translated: CASSDQRADTQYF.

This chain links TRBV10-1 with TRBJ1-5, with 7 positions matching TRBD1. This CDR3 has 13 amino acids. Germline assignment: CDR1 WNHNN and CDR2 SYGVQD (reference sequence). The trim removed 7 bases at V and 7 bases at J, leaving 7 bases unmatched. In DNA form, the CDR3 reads TGCGCCAGCATTTTCAGGGGGGACCAGCCCCAGCATTTT. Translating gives CASIFRGDQPQHF.

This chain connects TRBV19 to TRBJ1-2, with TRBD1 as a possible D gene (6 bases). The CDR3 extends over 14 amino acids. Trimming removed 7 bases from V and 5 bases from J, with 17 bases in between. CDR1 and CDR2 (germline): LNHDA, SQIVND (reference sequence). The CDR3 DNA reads TGTGCCAGTACCGAGGGGGGGGCGCGGTATGGCTACACCTTC. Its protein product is CASTEGGARYGYTF.

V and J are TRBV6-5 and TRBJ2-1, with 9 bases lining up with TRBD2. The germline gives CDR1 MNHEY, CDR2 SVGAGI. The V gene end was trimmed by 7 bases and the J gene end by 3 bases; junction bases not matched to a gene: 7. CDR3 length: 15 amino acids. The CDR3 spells CASIAGVEGYNEQFF. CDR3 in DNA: TGTGCCAGCATAGCGGGAGTTGAAGGCTACAATGAGCAGTTCTTC.

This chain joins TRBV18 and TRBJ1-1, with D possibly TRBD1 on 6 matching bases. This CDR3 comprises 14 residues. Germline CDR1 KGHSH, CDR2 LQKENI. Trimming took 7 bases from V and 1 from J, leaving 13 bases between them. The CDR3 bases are TGTGCCAGCTTCGACGGGGGGGCGAACACTGAAGCTTTCTTT. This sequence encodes CASFDGGANTEAFF. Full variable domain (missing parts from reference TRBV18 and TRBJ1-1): NAGVMQNPRHLVRRRGQEARLRCSPMKGHSHVYWYRQLPEEGLKFMVYLQKENIIDESGMPKERFSAEFPKEGPSILRIQQVVRGDSAAYFCASFDGGANTEAFFGQGTRLTVV.

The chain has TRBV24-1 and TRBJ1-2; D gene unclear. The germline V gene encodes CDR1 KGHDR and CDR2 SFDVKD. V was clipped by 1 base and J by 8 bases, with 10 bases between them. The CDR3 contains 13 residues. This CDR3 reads CATSDFSGRGYTF. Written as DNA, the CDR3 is TGTGCCACCAGTGATTTTAGTGGCAGGGGCTACACCTTC.

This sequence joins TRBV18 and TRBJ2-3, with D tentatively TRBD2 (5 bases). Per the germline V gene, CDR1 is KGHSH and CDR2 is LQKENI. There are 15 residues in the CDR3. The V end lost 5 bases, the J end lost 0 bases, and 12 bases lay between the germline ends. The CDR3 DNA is TGTGCCAGCTCAGGAGCGGTCCTTAGCACAGATACGCAGTATTTT. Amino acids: CASSGAVLSTDTQYF.

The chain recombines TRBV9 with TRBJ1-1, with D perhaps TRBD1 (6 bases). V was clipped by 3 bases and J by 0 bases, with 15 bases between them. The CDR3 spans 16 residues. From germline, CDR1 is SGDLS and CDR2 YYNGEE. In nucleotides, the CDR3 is TGTGCCAGCAGCGCCCCCCTACAGGGCCTGAACACTGAAGCTTTCTTT. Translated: CASSAPLQGLNTEAFF.

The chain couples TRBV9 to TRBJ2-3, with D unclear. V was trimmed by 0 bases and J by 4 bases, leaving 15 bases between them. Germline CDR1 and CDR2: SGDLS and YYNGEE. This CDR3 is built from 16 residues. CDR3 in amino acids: CASSVGRAMVADTQYF. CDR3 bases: TGTGCCAGCAGCGTAGGGAGAGCGATGGTCGCAGATACGCAGTATTTT.

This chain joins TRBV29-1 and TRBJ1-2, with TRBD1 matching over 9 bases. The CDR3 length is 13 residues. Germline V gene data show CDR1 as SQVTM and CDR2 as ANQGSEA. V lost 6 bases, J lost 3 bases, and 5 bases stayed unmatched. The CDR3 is CSVNTGGDYGYTF. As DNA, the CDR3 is TGCAGCGTAAATACAGGGGGCGACTATGGCTACACCTTC.

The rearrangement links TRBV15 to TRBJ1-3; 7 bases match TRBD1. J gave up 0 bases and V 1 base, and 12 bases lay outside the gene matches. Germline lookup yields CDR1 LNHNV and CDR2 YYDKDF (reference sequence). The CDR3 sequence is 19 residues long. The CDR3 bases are TGTGCCACCAGCAGAGGACTAAACAGGGGAACCATCTCTGGAAACACCATATATTTT. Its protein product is CATSRGLNRGTISGNTIYF.

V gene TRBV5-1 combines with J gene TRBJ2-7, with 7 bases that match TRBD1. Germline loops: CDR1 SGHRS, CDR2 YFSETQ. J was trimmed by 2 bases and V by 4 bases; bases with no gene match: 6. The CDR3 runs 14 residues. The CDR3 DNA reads TGCGCCAGCAGCCCCGGGACAGCAACCTACGAGCAGTACTTC. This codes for CASSPGTATYEQYF. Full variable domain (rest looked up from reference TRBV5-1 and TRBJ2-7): KAGVTQTPRYLIKTRGQQVTLSCSPISGHRSVSWYQQTPGQGLQFLFEYFSETQRNKGNFPGRFSGRQFSNSRSEMNVSTLELGDSALYLCASSPGTATYEQYFGPGTRLTVT.

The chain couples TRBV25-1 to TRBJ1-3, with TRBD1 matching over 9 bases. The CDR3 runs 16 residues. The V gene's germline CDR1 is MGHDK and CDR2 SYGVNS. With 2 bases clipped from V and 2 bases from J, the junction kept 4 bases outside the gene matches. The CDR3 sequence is CASSEPGQGPGNTIYF. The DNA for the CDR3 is TGTGCCAGCAGTGAACCGGGACAGGGCCCTGGAAACACCATATATTTT.

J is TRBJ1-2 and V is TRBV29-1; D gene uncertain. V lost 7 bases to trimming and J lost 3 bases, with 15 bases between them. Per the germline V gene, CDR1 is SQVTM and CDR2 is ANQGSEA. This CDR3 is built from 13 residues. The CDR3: CSAQNLRDYGYTF. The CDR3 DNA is TGCAGCGCCCAGAATCTTCGGGACTATGGCTACACCTTC.

CDR3 DNA sequence: TGTGCCAGCTCACCCCTCGGACAGGGCTTGACCAGCACAGATACGCAGTATTTT. The encoded protein is CASSPLGQGLTSTDTQYF. V usage is TRBV18 and J usage is TRBJ2-3, with TRBD1 matching 8 bases. The V gene's germline CDR1 is KGHSH and CDR2 LQKENI. With V trimmed by 3 bases and J by 0 bases, 11 bases remained unmatched. There are 18 residues in the CDR3.

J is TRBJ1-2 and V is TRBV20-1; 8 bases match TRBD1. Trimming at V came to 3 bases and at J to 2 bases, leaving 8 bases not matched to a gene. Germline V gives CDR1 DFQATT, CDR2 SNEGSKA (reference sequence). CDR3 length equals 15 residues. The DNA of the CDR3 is TGCAGTGCTAGTCTCGACAGGGGTGGGAACTATGGCTACACCTTC. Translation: CSASLDRGGNYGYTF.

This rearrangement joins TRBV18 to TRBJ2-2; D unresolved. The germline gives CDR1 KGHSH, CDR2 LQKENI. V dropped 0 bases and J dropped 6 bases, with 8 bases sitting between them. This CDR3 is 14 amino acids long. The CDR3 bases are TGTGCCAGCTCACCACCACATAGTCCCGGGGAGCTGTTTTTT. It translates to CASSPPHSPGELFF.

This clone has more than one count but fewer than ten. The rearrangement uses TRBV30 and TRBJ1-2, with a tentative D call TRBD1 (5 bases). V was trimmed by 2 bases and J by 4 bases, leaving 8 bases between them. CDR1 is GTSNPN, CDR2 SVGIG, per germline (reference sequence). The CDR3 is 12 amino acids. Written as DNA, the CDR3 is TGTGCCTGGAGTCCCGACAGCTATGGCTACACCTTC. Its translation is CAWSPDSYGYTF.

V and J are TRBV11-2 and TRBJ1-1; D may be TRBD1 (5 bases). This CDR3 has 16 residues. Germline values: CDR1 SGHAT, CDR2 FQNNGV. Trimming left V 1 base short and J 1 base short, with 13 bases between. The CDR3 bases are TGTGCCAGCAGCTTAGTACCGCAGGGAGGGAACACTGAAGCTTTCTTT. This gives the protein CASSLVPQGGNTEAFF.